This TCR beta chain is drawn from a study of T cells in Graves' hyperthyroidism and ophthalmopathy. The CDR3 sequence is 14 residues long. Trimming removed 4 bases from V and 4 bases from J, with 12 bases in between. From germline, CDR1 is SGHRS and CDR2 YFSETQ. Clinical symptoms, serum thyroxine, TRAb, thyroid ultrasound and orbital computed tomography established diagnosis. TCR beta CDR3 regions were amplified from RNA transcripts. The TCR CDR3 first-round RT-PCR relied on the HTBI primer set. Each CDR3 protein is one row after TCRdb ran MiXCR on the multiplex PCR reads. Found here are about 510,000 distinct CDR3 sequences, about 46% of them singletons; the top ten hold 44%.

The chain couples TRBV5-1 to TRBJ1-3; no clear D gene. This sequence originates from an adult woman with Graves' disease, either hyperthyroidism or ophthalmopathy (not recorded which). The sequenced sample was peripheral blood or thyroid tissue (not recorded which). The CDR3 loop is CASSLGFGGNTIYF. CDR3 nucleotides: TGCGCCAGCAGCCTGGGATTCGGGGGAAACACCATATATTTT.